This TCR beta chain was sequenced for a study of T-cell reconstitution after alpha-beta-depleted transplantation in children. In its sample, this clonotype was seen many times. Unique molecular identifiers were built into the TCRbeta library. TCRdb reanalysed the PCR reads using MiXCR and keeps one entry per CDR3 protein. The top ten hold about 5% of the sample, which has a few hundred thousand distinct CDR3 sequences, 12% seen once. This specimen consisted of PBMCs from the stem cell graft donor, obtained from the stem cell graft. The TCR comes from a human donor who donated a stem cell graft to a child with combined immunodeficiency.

The DNA for the CDR3 is TGTGCCAGCAGTTTTAGGGCCAGCAGGGAGCTGGGCACCGGGGAGCTGTTTTTT. It encodes CASSFRASRELGTGELFF. This chain connects TRBV28 to TRBJ2-2, with D perhaps being TRBD1 or TRBD2 (5 bases each). Looked up from germline, CDR1 is MDHEN and CDR2 is SYDVKM. V lost 3 bases and J 4 bases, leaving 21 bases between the germline ends. The CDR3 totals 18 residues.